The clone carrying this T cell receptor beta chain has ten or more counts. Antigen: not known. The observed sequence ends 3 residues before the CDR3 terminus, with the missing tail filled in from the germline J gene. The record originates from a study of T cell clonality in common variable immunodeficiency. Study-level results: In common variable immunodeficiency, TCR beta chains reportedly carried fewer deletions and N-nucleotide insertions. Patient heterogeneity in the CVID cohort limited correlations between repertoire features and clinical complications. Fewer TCRbeta clones were shared among CVID subjects than controls.

Heparinized whole blood, 5 to 8 ml, came from each donor. Germline CDR1 PRHDT, CDR2 FYEKMQ (reference sequence). Trimming took 3 bases from V and 5 from J; bases not matched to a gene: 4. This CDR3 spans 15 amino acids. The table came from immunoSEQ multiplex PCR; TCRdb's copy has only in-frame clones and leaves some out. The table lists some 45,000 clones, with no singletons. The chain is built from TRBV13 and TRBJ2-5, with 12 bases lining up with TRBD2. The sequence came from a person between 18 and 75 years old in good health. What was sequenced was peripheral blood mononuclear cells. This CDR3 reads CASSFLAGGPETQYF. Partial CDR3 DNA: TGTGCCAGCAGCTTCCTAGCGGGGGGGCCGGAGACC.